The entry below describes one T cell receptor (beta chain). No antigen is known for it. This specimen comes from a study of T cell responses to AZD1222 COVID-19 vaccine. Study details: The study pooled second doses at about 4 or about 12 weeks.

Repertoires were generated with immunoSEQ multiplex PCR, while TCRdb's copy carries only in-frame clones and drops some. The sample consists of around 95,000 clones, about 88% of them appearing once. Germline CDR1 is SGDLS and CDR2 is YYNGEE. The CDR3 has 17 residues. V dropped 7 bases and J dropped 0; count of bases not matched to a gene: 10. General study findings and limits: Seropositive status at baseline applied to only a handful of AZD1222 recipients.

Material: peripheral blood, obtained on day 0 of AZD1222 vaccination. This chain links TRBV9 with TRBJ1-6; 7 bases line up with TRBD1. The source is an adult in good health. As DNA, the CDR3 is TGTGCCAGCTCAGGAGGGGGCCCCAGCTCCTATAATTCACCCCTCCACTTT. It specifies CASSGGGPSSYNSPLHF.